These 15 T cell receptor beta chains came from one sample sequenced in a study of control samples from healthy donors and cancer patients. The data were produced by immunoSEQ multiplex PCR, yet TCRdb's version contains in-frame clones alone and is incomplete. The top ten hold roughly 3.1% of the sample, which has 140,000 to 150,000 clones, 75% to 95% seen once. Source material: blood. The receptors derive from a man younger than 40 in good health.

This clone came up once. The gene calls are TRBV19 and TRBJ2-1; D unclear. The CDR3 loop spans 14 amino acids. Trimming pared 1 base from V and 5 bases from J, leaving 9 bases between. CDR1 LNHDA and CDR2 SQIVND come from the germline V gene (reference sequence). CDR3 residues: CASSIVYGNNEQFF. The DNA for the CDR3 is TGTGCCAGTAGTATAGTATACGGAAACAATGAGCAGTTCTTC. The variable domain in full, with the rest retrieved from reference TRBV19 and TRBJ2-1, is DGGITQSPKYLFRKEGQNVTLSCEQNLNHDAMYWYRQDPGQGLRLIYYSQIVNDFQKGDIAEGYSVSREKKESFPLTVTSAQKNPTAFYLCASSIVYGNNEQFFGPGTRLTVL.

This rearrangement joins TRBV11-1 to TRBJ2-7; unclear D gene. Looked up from germline, CDR1 is SGHAT and CDR2 is FQDESV (reference sequence). This CDR3 has 13 amino acids. V lost 5 bases and J 6 bases, leaving 14 bases between the germline ends. This CDR3 is CASSLQRRTEQYF. For the CDR3, the DNA is TGTGCCAGCAGCCTACAACGCAGGACCGAGCAGTACTTC.

This chain uses TRBV12-3 or TRBV12-4 with TRBJ1-2; weak D call: TRBD1 (5 bases). The CDR3 spans 13 residues. Trimming removed 3 bases at V and 6 bases at J, with 11 bases between. The CDR3 here is CASSFVRVDGYTF. In DNA form, the CDR3 reads TGTGCCAGCAGTTTCGTCAGGGTTGATGGCTACACCTTC.

The chain joins TRBV3-1 (or the pseudogene TRBV3-2) to TRBJ2-4; possibly TRBD2 for D (6 bases). CDR3 length equals 14 residues. V was cut by 3 bases and J by 8 bases, with 14 bases left in between. Germline CDR1 and CDR2: LGHDT and YNNKEL (reference sequence). CDR3 region: CASSHPGRRDIQYF. The CDR3 DNA sequence: TGTGCCAGCAGCCACCCCGGCAGGAGGGACATTCAGTACTTC.

J is TRBJ1-4 and V is TRBV16; no definite D call. V was clipped by 5 bases and J by 11 bases, with 15 bases between them. This CDR3 region has 13 residues. Germline V lookup: CDR1 KGHSY, CDR2 FQNENV. The CDR3 DNA sequence: TGTGCCAGCAGCGGGGTGGGCCCGCTTAAACTGTTTTTT. Translating gives CASSGVGPLKLFF. The variable domain in full, with the rest retrieved from reference TRBV16 and TRBJ1-4, is GEEVAQTPKHLVRGEGQKAKLYCAPIKGHSYVFWYQQVLKNEFKFLISFQNENVFDETGMPKERFSAKCLPNSPCSLEIQATKLEDSAVYFCASSGVGPLKLFFGSGTQLSVL.

CDR3 protein: CASSLRLAGAYNEQFF. The CDR3 coding sequence is TGTGCCAGCAGTCTCCGTCTAGCGGGGGCTTACAATGAGCAGTTCTTC. This chain joins TRBV6-6 and TRBJ2-1, with TRBD2 matching over 10 bases. The CDR3 loop spans 16 amino acids. V was clipped by 5 bases and J by 4 bases; unmatched bases: 8. Germline lookup yields CDR1 MNHNY and CDR2 SVGAGI (reference sequence).

The chain joins TRBV6-5 to TRBJ2-3, with D perhaps given as TRBD1 or TRBD2 (5 bases each). The CDR3 is 16 residues long. Germline assignment: CDR1 MNHEY and CDR2 SVGAGI. Trimming took 4 bases from V and 4 from J, leaving 18 bases between them. CDR3 protein: CASSSTGTRLSDTQYF. The DNA of the CDR3 is TGTGCCAGCAGTTCGACCGGGACCAGGTTATCAGATACGCAGTATTTT.

CDR3 loop: CASSLDPDTGGEKLFF. CDR3 in DNA: TGCGCCAGCAGCTTGGACCCCGATACAGGGGGTGAAAAACTGTTTTTT. The chain has TRBV5-1 and TRBJ1-4, with 8 bases aligning to TRBD1. Germline V CDR1 and CDR2: SGHRS, YFSETQ. The CDR3 loop spans 16 amino acids. The J segment lost 7 bases and the V segment lost 0 bases, leaving 8 bases of the junction unmatched.

The chain carries TRBV5-1 and TRBJ2-1; D gene ambiguous. The CDR3 covers 16 residues. In germline, CDR1 is SGHRS, CDR2 YFSETQ. Trimming stripped 5 bases from V and 0 bases from J, with 15 bases between. The CDR3 sequence is CASRPFASGSYNEQFF. Here the CDR3 DNA reads TGCGCCAGCAGACCTTTTGCGTCCGGCTCCTACAATGAGCAGTTCTTC.

This clone has a single count. V usage is TRBV9 and J usage is TRBJ1-5, with a weak D call TRBD1 (6 bases). The V gene lost 4 bases and the J gene lost 6 bases, with 17 bases spanning the gap. Per germline, CDR1 SGDLS and CDR2 YYNGEE. This CDR3 spans 15 amino acids. The CDR3 DNA is TGTGCCAGCAGCCCTGGGGGGGGGCTGGGTCAGCCCCAGCATTTT. This gives the protein CASSPGGGLGQPQHF.

This clone appeared a single time. CDR3 nucleotide sequence: TGCAGCGTTGTCCTCCCGGGGGATACGCAGTATTTT. This encodes CSVVLPGDTQYF. The chain carries TRBV29-1 and TRBJ2-3; perhaps TRBD2 as D (5 bases). CDR1 and CDR2 (germline): SQVTM, ANQGSEA. CDR3 size: 12 residues. V was trimmed by 4 bases and J by 6 bases, leaving 11 bases between them.

On this clone itself: The conserved closing phenylalanine or tryptophan is absent in this CDR3, likely reflecting a read error. It is unclear where the CDR3 begins or ends on the DNA, so no DNA is shown, and the CDR3 is as TCRdb lists it. This chain's CDR3 is CASSLRGQLVI. The chain employs TRBV12-3 or TRBV12-4 and TRBJ1-1; the table gives TRBD1 as D, unverified against the DNA. Both ends counted, the CDR3 spans 11 residues.

V is TRBV6-4 and J is TRBJ2-3, with D unclear. The germline CDR1 and CDR2 sequences are MRHNA and SNTAGT. V gave up 3 bases and J gave up 3 bases, with 7 bases separating them. There are 13 residues in the CDR3. The CDR3 DNA sequence: TGTGCCAGCAGTGAGGAGAAGACAGATACGCAGTATTTT. Its translation is CASSEEKTDTQYF.

This clone has only one observation. DNA for the CDR3: TGCACCAGCAGCCAAGAATTCGGGGGCCAGTCCGGCACTGAAGCTTTCTTT. It translates to CTSSQEFGGQSGTEAFF. V gene TRBV1 combines with J gene TRBJ1-1. TRBV1 is a listed pseudogene. This CDR3 is 17 amino acids long.

The chain is built from TRBV7-3 and TRBJ2-1; 10 nucleotides align to TRBD1. This CDR3 region has 14 residues. Germline-derived CDR1 and CDR2 are SGHTA and FQGTGA. V trimming: 2 bases; J trimming: 8 bases; junction bases outside the gene matches: 3. CDR3 region: CASSLGTGVDEQFF. CDR3 in DNA: TGTGCCAGCAGCTTAGGGACAGGGGTCGATGAGCAGTTCTTC.